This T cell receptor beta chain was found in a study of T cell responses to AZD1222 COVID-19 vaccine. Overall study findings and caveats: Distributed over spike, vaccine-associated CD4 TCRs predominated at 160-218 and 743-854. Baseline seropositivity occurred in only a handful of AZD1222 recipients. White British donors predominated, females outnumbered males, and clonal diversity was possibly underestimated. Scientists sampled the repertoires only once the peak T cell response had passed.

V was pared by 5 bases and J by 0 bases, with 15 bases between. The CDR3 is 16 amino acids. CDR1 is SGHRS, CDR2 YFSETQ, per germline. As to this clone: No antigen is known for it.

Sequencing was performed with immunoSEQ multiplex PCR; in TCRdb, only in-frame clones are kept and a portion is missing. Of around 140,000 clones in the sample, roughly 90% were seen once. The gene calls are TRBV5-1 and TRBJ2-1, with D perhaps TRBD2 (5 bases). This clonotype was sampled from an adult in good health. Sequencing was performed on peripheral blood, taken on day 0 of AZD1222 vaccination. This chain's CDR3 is CASSAEPGSSYNEQFF. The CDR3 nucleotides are TGCGCCAGCAGTGCCGAACCGGGGAGCTCCTACAATGAGCAGTTCTTC.